This T cell receptor (beta chain) is from a study of cytomegalovirus exposure and HLA in healthy donors. It was with 60 Vbeta and 13 Jbeta primers that the PCR ran. Here immunoSEQ multiplex PCR was the method, and the copy in TCRdb shows in-frame clones only, minus some. The sample includes under 200,000 clones, about an eighth of them seen just once. CDR1 and CDR2 from the germline V gene are SGHTA and FQGNSA. V was pared by 6 bases and J by 3 bases, with 14 bases between. The CDR3 is made up of 15 amino acids. Overall study findings and caveats: Later analysis reportedly placed an Asian-associated ancestry cluster below the roughly 680-donor mean in N-insertions. Rare TCR sequences dominated, though some public TCRs recurred in many donors. Clonal expansion, a later analysis showed, was greater in HLA-associated TCR beta chains than in equally common others.

In regard to this clone: Its antigen is unknown.

Sampled while nominally healthy, donors likely had unrecorded immune exposures. This sequence joins TRBV7-2 and TRBJ1-4; possibly TRBD1 for D (5 bases). The receptor was isolated from a man aged 45-65 years in good health and CMV-seropositive. Sequenced material: PBMCs. This CDR3 is CASSFQQAPNEKLFF. CDR3 nucleotide sequence: TGTGCCAGCAGTTTCCAACAGGCACCTAATGAAAAACTGTTTTTT.